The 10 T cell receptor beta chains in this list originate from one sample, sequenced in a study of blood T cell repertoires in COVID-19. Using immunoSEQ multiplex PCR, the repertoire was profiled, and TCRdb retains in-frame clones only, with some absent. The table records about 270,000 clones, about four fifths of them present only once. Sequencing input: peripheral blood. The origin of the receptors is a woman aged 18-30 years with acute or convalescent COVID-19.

The chain's CDR3 is CASSPDRGRHGDTQYF. CDR3 coding DNA: TGTGCCAGCAGCCCGGACAGGGGGCGCCACGGAGATACGCAGTATTTT. V gene TRBV7-9 combines with J gene TRBJ2-3; the match to TRBD1 covers 11 bases. Germline V CDR1 and CDR2: SEHNR, FQNEAQ (reference sequence). The J segment lost 5 bases and the V segment lost 5 bases, leaving 9 bases of the junction unmatched. The CDR3 is 16 residues long.

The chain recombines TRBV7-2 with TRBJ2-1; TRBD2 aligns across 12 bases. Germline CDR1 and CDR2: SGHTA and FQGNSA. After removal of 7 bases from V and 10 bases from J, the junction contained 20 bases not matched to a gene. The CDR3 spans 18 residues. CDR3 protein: CASNSISSGRAPIWEQFF. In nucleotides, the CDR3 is TGTGCCAGCAACAGCATATCTAGCGGGAGGGCCCCTATTTGGGAGCAGTTCTTC.

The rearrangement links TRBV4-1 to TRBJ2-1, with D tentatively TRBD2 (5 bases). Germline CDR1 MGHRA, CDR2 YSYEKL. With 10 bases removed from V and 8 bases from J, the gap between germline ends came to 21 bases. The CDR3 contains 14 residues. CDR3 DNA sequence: TGCGCCACCGCCCCTGAACCACTGAGGGATGAGCAGTTCTTC. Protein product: CATAPEPLRDEQFF.

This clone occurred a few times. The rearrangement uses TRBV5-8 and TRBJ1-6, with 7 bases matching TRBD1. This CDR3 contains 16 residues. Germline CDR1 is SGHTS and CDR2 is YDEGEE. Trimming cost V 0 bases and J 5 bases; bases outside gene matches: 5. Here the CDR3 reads CASSLVRTGHNSPLHF. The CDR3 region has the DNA TGTGCCAGCAGCTTGGTTAGGACAGGACATAATTCACCCCTCCACTTT.

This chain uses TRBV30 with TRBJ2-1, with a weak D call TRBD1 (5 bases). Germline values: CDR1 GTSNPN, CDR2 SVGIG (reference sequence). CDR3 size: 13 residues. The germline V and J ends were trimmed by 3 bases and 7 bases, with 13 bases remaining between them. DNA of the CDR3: TGTGCCTGGAGGGGGTTCAGGGTTAATGAGCAGTTCTTC. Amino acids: CAWRGFRVNEQFF.

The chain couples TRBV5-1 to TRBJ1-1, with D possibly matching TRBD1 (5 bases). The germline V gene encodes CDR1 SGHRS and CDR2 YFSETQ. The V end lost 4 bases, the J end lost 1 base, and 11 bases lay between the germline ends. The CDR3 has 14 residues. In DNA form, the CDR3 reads TGCGCCAGCAGCGATACAGGAACGAACACTGAAGCTTTCTTT. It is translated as CASSDTGTNTEAFF.

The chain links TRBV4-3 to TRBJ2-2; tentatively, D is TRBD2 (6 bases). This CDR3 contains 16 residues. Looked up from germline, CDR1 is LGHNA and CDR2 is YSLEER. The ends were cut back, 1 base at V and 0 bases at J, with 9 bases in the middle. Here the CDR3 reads CASSQGWGANTGELFF. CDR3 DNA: TGCGCCAGCAGCCAAGGGTGGGGGGCGAACACCGGGGAGCTGTTTTTT.

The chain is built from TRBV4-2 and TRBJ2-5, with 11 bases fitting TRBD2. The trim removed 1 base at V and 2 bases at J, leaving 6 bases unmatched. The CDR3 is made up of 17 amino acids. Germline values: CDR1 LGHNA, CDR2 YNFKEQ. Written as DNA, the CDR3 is TGTGCCAGCAGCCAAGGAAAGGGGACTAGCGGACAAGAGACCCAGTACTTC. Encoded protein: CASSQGKGTSGQETQYF.

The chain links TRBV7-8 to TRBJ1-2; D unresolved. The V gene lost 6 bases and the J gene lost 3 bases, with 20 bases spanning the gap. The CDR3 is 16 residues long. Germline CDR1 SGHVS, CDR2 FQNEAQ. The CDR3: CASSFSFVGVDYGYTF. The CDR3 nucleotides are TGTGCCAGCAGTTTCTCCTTTGTCGGGGTAGACTATGGCTACACCTTC.

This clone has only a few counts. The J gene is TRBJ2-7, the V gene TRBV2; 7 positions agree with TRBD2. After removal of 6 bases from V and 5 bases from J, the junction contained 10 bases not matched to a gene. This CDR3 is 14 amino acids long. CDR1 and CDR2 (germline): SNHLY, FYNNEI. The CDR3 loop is CASRVRLAFHEQYF. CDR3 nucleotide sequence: TGTGCCAGCAGAGTTAGACTAGCTTTTCACGAGCAGTACTTC.